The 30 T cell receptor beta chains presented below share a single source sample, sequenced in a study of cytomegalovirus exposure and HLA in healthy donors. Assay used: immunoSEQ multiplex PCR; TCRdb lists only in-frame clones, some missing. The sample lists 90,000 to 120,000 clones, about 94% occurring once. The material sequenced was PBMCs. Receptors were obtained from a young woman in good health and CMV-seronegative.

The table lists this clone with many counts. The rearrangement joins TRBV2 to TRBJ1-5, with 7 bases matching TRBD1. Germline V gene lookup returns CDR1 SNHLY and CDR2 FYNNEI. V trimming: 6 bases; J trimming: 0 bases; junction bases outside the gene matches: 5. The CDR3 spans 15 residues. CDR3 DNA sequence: TGTGCCAGCAGAGGGGACAGCCATAGCAATCAGCCCCAGCATTTT. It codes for CASRGDSHSNQPQHF.

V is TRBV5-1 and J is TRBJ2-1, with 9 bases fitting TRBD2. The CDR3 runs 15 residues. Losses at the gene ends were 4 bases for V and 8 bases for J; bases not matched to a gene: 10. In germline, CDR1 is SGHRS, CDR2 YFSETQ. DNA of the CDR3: TGCGCCAGCAGCATCATGCGGGGGGGGGTTCATGAGCAGTTCTTC. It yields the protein CASSIMRGGVHEQFF. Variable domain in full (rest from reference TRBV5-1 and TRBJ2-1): KAGVTQTPRYLIKTRGQQVTLSCSPISGHRSVSWYQQTPGQGLQFLFEYFSETQRNKGNFPGRFSGRQFSNSRSEMNVSTLELGDSALYLCASSIMRGGVHEQFFGPGTRLTVL.

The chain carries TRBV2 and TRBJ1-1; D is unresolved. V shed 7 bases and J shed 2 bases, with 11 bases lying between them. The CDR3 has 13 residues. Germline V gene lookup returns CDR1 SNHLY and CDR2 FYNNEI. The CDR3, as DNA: TGTGCCAGCACGAGTTACGAAAACACTGAAGCTTTCTTT. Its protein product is CASTSYENTEAFF.

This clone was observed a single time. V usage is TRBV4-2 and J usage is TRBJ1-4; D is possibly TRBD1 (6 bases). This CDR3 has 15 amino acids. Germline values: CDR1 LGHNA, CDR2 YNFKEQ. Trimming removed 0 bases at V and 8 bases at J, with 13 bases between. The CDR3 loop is CASSQDEAGAEKLFF. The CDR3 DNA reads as TGTGCCAGCAGCCAAGACGAAGCAGGGGCGGAAAAACTGTTTTTT.

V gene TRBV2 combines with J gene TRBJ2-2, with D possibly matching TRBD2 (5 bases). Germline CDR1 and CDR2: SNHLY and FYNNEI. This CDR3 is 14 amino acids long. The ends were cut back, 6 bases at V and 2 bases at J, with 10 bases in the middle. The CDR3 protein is CASRGGLNTGELFF. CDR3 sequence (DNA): TGTGCCAGCAGAGGCGGACTTAACACCGGGGAGCTGTTTTTT.

DNA of the CDR3: TGTGCCAGCAGCGACTTGCAGGGGGCGGGTGGCTACACCTTC. Protein: CASSDLQGAGGYTF. The chain recombines TRBV9 with TRBJ1-2; 8 positions match TRBD1. Germline V lookup: CDR1 SGDLS, CDR2 YYNGEE. J was trimmed by 7 bases and V by 3 bases; bases with no gene match: 8. CDR3 length: 14 amino acids.

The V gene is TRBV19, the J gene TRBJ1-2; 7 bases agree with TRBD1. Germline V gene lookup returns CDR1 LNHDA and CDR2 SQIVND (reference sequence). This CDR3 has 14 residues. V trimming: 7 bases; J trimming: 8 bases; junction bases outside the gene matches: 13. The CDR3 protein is CASIGLQGLGGYTF. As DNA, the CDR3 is TGTGCCAGTATCGGATTACAGGGGCTTGGCGGCTACACCTTC.

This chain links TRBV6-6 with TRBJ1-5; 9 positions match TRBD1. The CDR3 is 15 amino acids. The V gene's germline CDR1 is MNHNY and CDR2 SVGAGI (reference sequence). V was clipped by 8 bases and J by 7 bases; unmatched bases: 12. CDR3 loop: CASRGVGTGPQPQHF. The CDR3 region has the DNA TGTGCCAGCCGGGGAGTGGGGACAGGGCCCCAGCCCCAGCATTTT.

The CDR3 DNA follows: TGTGCCAGCAGTAACCACGGGACAGGGAGTTCACCCCTCCACTTT. It codes for CASSNHGTGSSPLHF. V and J are TRBV2 and TRBJ1-6; 9 bases are shared with TRBD1. The junction had 8 bases not matched to a gene; V was cut back by 5 bases and J by 9 bases. Germline CDR1 and CDR2: SNHLY and FYNNEI. The CDR3 loop spans 15 amino acids.

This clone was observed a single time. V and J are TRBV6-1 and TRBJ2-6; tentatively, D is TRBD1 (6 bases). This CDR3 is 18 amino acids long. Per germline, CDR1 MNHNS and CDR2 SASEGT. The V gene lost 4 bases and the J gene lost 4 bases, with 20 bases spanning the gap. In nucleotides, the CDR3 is TGTGCCAGCAGTGCAACAGGGAACCCTTCTTCCGGGGCCAACGTCCTGACTTTC. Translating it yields CASSATGNPSSGANVLTF.

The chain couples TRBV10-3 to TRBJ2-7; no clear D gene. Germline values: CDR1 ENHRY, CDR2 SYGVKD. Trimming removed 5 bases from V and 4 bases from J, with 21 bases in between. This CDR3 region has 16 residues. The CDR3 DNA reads TGTGCCATCAGTTCAAGGCTGCCGACAAAGAATTACGAGCAGTACTTC. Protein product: CAISSRLPTKNYEQYF.

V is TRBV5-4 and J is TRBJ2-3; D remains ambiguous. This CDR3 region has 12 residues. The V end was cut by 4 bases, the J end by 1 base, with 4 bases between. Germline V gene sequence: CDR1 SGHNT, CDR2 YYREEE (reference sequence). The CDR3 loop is CASSPGTDTQYF. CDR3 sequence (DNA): TGTGCCAGCAGCCCCGGCACAGATACGCAGTATTTT.

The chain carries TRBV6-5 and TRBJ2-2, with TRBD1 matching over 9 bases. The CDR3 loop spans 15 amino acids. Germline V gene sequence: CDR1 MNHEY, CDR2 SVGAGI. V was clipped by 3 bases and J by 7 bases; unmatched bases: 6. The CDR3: CASSYQQGAVGELFF. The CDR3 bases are TGTGCCAGCAGTTATCAACAGGGGGCTGTCGGGGAGCTGTTTTTT.

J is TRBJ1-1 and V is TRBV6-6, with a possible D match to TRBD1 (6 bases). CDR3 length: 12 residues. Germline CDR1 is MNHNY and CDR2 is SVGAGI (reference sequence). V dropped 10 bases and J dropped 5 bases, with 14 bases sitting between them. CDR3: CATATQGTEAFF. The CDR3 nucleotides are TGTGCCACGGCAACCCAGGGGACTGAAGCTTTCTTT.

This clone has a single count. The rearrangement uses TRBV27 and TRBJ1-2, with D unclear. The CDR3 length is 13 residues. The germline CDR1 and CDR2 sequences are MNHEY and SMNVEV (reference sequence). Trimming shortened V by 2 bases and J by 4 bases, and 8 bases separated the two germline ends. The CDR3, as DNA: TGTGCCAGCAGTTTAAGGGCGGGCTATGGCTACACCTTC. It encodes CASSLRAGYGYTF.

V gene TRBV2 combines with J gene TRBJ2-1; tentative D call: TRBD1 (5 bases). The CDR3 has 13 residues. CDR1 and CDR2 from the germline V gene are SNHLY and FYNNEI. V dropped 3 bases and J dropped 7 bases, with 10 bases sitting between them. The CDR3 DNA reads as TGTGCCAGCAGTGACAGCAGGGCTAATGAGCAGTTCTTC. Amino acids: CASSDSRANEQFF.

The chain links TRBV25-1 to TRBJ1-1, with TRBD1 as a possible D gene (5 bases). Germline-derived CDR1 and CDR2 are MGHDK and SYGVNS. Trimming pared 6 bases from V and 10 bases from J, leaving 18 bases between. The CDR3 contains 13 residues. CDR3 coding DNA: TGTGCCAGCAGAGGAGAGACTCAGGGCCGAGCTTTCTTT. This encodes CASRGETQGRAFF.

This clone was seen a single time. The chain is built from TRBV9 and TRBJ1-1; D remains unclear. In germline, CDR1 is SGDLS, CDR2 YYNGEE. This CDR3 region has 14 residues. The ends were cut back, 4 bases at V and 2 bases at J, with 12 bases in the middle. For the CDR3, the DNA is TGTGCCAGCAGCCTCAGGCGGGAAAACACTGAAGCTTTCTTT. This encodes CASSLRRENTEAFF.

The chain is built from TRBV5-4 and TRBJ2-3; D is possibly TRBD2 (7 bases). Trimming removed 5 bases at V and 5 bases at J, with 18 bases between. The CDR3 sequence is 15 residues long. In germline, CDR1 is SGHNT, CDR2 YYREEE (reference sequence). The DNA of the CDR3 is TGTGCCAGCAGGACCGGTTCGGGGGGCGTAGATACGCAGTATTTT. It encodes CASRTGSGGVDTQYF. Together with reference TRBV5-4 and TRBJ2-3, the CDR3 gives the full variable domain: ETGVTQSPTHLIKTRGQQVTLRCSSQSGHNTVSWYQQALGQGPQFIFQYYREEENGRGNFPPRFSGLQFPNYSSELNVNALELDDSALYLCASRTGSGGVDTQYFGPGTRLTVL.

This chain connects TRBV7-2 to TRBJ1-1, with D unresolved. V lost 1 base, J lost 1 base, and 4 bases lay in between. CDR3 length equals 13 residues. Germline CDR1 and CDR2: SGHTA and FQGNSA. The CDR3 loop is CASSLVQNTEAFF. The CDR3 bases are TGTGCCAGCAGCTTAGTTCAGAACACTGAAGCTTTCTTT. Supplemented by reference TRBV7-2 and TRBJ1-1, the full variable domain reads GAGVSQSPSNKVTEKGKDVELRCDPISGHTALYWYRQSLGQGLEFLIYFQGNSAPDKSGLPSDRFSAERTGGSVSTLTIQRTQQEDSAVYLCASSLVQNTEAFFGQGTRLTVV.

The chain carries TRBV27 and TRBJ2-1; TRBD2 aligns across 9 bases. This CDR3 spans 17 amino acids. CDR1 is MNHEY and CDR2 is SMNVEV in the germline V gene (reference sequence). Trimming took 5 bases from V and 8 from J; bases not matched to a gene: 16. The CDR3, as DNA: TGTGCCAGCAGTGAAGCCGGGACTAGCTTCGATAACGATGAGCAGTTCTTC. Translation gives CASSEAGTSFDNDEQFF.

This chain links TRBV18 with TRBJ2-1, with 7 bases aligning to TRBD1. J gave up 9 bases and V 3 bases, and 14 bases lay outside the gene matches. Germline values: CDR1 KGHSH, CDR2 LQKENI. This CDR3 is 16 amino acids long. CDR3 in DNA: TGTGCCAGCTCACCTTCGGACAGGTTAACAATAGGTGAGCAGTTCTTC. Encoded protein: CASSPSDRLTIGEQFF.

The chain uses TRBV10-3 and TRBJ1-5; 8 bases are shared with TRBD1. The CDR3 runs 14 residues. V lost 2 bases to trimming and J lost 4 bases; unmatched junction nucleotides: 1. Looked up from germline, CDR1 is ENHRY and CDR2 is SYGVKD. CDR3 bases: TGTGCCATCAGTGAGCAGGGGGCGAATCAGCCCCAGCATTTT. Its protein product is CAISEQGANQPQHF.

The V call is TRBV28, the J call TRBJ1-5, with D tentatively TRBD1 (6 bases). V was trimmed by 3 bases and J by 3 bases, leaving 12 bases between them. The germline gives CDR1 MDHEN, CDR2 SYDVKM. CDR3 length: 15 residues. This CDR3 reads CASSFRTAINQPQHF. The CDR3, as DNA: TGTGCCAGCAGTTTTCGGACAGCGATCAATCAGCCCCAGCATTTT.

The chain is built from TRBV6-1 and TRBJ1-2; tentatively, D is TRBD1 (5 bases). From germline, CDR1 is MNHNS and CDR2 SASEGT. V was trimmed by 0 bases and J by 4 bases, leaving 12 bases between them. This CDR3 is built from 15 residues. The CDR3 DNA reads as TGTGCCAGCAGTGAAGCGGCTCCAGGGATCTATGGCTACACCTTC. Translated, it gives CASSEAAPGIYGYTF.

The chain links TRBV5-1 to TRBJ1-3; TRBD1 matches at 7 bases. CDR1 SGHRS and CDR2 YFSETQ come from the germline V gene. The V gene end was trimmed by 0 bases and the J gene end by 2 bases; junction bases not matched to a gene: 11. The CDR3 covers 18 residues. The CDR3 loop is CASSLERQGESTGNTIYF. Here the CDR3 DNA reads TGCGCCAGCAGCTTGGAAAGACAGGGAGAAAGCACTGGAAACACCATATATTTT.

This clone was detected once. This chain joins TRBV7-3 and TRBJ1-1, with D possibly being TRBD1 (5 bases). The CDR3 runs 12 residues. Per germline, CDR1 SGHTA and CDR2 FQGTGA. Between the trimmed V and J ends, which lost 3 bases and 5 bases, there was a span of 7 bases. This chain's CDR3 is CASSFQGTEAFF. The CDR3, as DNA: TGTGCCAGCAGCTTTCAGGGAACTGAAGCTTTCTTT.

The CDR3 loop reads CASSYDTGQSSEQYF. DNA for the CDR3: TGTGCCAGCAGTTACGACACGGGACAGTCAAGCGAGCAGTACTTC. The rearrangement uses TRBV6-5 and TRBJ2-7, with 7 bases aligning to TRBD1. The CDR3 runs 15 residues. CDR1 MNHEY and CDR2 SVGAGI come from the germline V gene. V lost 2 bases and J lost 6; bases outside the gene matches: 10.

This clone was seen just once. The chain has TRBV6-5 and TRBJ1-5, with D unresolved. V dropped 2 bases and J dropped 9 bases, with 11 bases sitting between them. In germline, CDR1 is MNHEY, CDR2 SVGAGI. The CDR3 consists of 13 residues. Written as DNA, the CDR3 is TGTGCCAGCAGTTACGCATTTACGGGGCCCCAGCATTTT. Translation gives CASSYAFTGPQHF.

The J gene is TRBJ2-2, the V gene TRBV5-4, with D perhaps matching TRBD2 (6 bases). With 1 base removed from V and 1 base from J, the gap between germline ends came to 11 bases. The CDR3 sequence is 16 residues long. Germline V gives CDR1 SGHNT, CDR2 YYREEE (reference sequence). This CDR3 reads CASSLPGLRNTGELFF. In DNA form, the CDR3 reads TGTGCCAGCAGCTTGCCGGGACTTCGGAACACCGGGGAGCTGTTTTTT.